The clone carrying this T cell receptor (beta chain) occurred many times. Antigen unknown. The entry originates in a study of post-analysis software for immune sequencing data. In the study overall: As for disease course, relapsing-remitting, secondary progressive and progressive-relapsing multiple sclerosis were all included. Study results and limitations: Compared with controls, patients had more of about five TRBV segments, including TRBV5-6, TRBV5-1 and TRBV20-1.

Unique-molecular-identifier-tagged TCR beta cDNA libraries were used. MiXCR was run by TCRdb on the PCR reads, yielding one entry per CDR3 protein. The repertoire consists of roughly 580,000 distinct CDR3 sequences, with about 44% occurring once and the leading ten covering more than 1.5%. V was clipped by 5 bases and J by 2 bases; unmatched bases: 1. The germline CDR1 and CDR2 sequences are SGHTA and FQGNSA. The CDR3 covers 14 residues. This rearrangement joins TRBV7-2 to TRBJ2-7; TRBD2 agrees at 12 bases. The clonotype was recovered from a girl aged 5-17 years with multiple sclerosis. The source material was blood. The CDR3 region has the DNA TGTGCCAGCAGCCCTAGCGGGAGGGCCTACGAGCAGTACTTC. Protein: CASSPSGRAYEQYF.